These 24 T cell receptor beta chains were sequenced from one sample in a study of blood T cells in healthy people across ages. Through a sample-barcoded 5' primer and a J-beta primer mix, a second PCR was run for about 7 to 12 cycles. TCRdb re-derived calls from the 5' RACE reads in MiXCR, one entry per CDR3 protein. The sample includes around 940,000 distinct CDR3 sequences, roughly 50% seen only once; the top ten take about 20%. The sequencing sample was made of blood. The receptors originated from a woman aged 55-69 years in good health.

The V gene is TRBV11-2, the J gene TRBJ2-3, with D hard to call. Trimming stripped 3 bases from V and 2 bases from J, with 12 bases between. From germline, CDR1 is SGHAT and CDR2 FQNNGV. The CDR3 contains 15 residues. The CDR3 DNA reads as TGTGCCAGCAGCTTGAAACCCGGTTTCACAGATACGCAGTATTTT. Amino acids: CASSLKPGFTDTQYF. Full variable domain (outside the CDR3, taken from reference TRBV11-2 and TRBJ2-3): EAGVAQSPRYKIIEKRQSVAFWCNPISGHATLYWYQQILGQGPKLLIQFQNNGVVDDSQLPKDRFSAERLKGVDSTLKIQPAKLEDSAVYLCASSLKPGFTDTQYFGPGTRLTVL.

The rearrangement links TRBV6-5 to TRBJ2-3, with TRBD2 matching 12 bases. The ends lost 6 bases at V and 4 bases at J; junction bases unmatched: 2. The CDR3 spans 14 residues. Per the germline V gene, CDR1 is MNHEY and CDR2 is SVGAGI. CDR3 nucleotide sequence: TGTGCCAGCAGGACTAGCGGGAGCTCAGATACGCAGTATTTT. As protein: CASRTSGSSDTQYF.

The CDR3 coding sequence is TGTGCCAGCAGGCTGACAGGAAACTATGGCTACACCTTC. Translated: CASRLTGNYGYTF. The chain employs TRBV6-5 and TRBJ1-2; D may be TRBD1 (6 bases). Germline assignment: CDR1 MNHEY and CDR2 SVGAGI. The CDR3 extends over 13 amino acids. V was pared by 6 bases and J by 2 bases, with 10 bases between.

The chain recombines TRBV7-3 with TRBJ2-3; 8 bases are shared with TRBD2. The CDR3 loop spans 15 amino acids. V shed 4 bases, J shed 2 bases, and the junction held 5 bases outside the gene matches. Germline lookup yields CDR1 SGHTA and CDR2 FQGTGA. Here the CDR3 reads CASSYTAGVTDTQYF. The CDR3 DNA follows: TGTGCCAGCAGCTACACAGCGGGGGTCACAGATACGCAGTATTTT.

This chain uses TRBV7-2 with TRBJ1-6, with 7 positions matching TRBD1. Germline-derived CDR1 and CDR2 are SGHTA and FQGNSA. The CDR3 has 15 amino acids. V gave up 5 bases and J gave up 5 bases; unmatched junction bases: 6. CDR3 loop: CASSIRDRDNSPLHF. CDR3 nucleotide sequence: TGTGCCAGCAGCATCCGGGACAGAGATAATTCACCCCTCCACTTT.

This clonotype was counted only a few times. This sequence joins TRBV28 and TRBJ1-2; D is perhaps TRBD1 (5 bases). V lost 6 bases and J lost 8, with 19 bases in between. Per the germline V gene, CDR1 is MDHEN and CDR2 is SYDVKM. CDR3 size: 14 residues. The CDR3 here is CASSPAQGRLGYTF. CDR3 nucleotides: TGTGCCAGCAGCCCGGCGCAGGGAAGGTTGGGCTACACCTTC.

V gene TRBV20-1 combines with J gene TRBJ1-5; D is possibly TRBD1 (5 bases). Per germline, CDR1 DFQATT and CDR2 SNEGSKA (reference sequence). CDR3 size: 15 residues. With 5 bases removed from V and 2 bases from J, the gap between germline ends came to 16 bases. CDR3 protein: CSAQTRALGNQPQHF. Here the CDR3 DNA reads TGCAGTGCTCAAACCAGGGCTCTAGGCAATCAGCCCCAGCATTTT.

The rearrangement links TRBV6-6 to TRBJ1-5; D gene unclear. The CDR3 extends over 13 amino acids. The germline CDR1 and CDR2 sequences are MNHNY and SVGAGI (reference sequence). Deletions cut 7 bases from V and 4 bases from J, with 11 bases between. CDR3 amino acids: CASKPSNNQPQHF. For the CDR3, the DNA is TGTGCCAGCAAACCCTCTAATAATCAGCCCCAGCATTTT.

The rearrangement joins TRBV12-3 or TRBV12-4 to TRBJ2-7, with D unclear. The CDR3 contains 14 residues. Trimming shortened V by 5 bases and J by 5 bases, and 16 bases separated the two germline ends. CDR3 bases: TGTGCCAGCAGTCCCTCGATGTCCTGGGACGAGCAGTACTTC. Translated: CASSPSMSWDEQYF.

The chain employs TRBV9 and TRBJ2-3, with 16 nucleotides matching TRBD2. CDR3 length: 20 amino acids. The V and J ends lost 3 bases and 1 base, in that order; junction bases with no gene match: 11. In germline, CDR1 is SGDLS, CDR2 YYNGEE. In nucleotides, the CDR3 is TGTGCCAGCAGCGCCCGACCGGGACTAGCGGGAGGGAGGGGCACAGATACGCAGTATTTT. It translates to CASSARPGLAGGRGTDTQYF.

The chain links TRBV11-2 to TRBJ2-1, with D perhaps given as TRBD1 or TRBD2 (5 bases each). V was shortened by 0 bases and J by 9 bases, with 15 bases between the two germline ends. This CDR3 spans 15 amino acids. Germline lookup yields CDR1 SGHAT and CDR2 FQNNGV. The CDR3 DNA follows: TGTGCCAGCAGCTTAGAGGGGGTCTTGGGAGTTGAGCAGTTCTTC. Amino acids: CASSLEGVLGVEQFF.

The chain employs TRBV6-6 and TRBJ2-5; 10 nucleotides match TRBD2. Looked up from germline, CDR1 is MNHNY and CDR2 is SVGAGI (reference sequence). J gave up 3 bases and V 6 bases, and 4 bases lay outside the gene matches. The CDR3 runs to 14 residues. CDR3 protein: CASSSSGREETQYF. Written as DNA, the CDR3 is TGTGCCAGCAGCTCTAGCGGGAGAGAAGAGACCCAGTACTTC.

The V and J genes are TRBV9 and TRBJ2-1, with D tentatively TRBD2 (5 bases). Trimming stripped 3 bases from V and 8 bases from J, with 15 bases between. The CDR3 contains 14 residues. Germline CDR1 is SGDLS and CDR2 is YYNGEE. CDR3 nucleotide sequence: TGTGCCAGCAGCGGGGAGCTAGCCAGCGATGAGCAGTTCTTC. It codes for CASSGELASDEQFF.

In this sample, this clonotype turned up a few times. This chain joins TRBV28 and TRBJ2-1; D call uncertain. CDR1 is MDHEN and CDR2 is SYDVKM in the germline V gene. The CDR3 sequence is 14 residues long. Trimming took 3 bases from V and 4 from J, leaving 10 bases between them. CDR3 residues: CASSLRTVYNEQFF. CDR3 nucleotide sequence: TGTGCCAGCAGTTTGCGTACAGTATACAATGAGCAGTTCTTC.

The sample holds a few counts of this clonotype. The chain uses TRBV6-1 and TRBJ2-1; 8 nucleotides match TRBD1. Near its end, the DNA agrees better with TRBJ2-7, so the J call may be wrong. Germline assignment: CDR1 MNHNS and CDR2 SASEGT. This CDR3 comprises 18 residues. The CDR3 sequence: CASSDHLWSGGGKNEQYF. The CDR3 DNA reads as TGTGCCAGCAGTGACCATCTATGGTCAGGGGGCGGGAAAAATGAGCAGTACTTC.

This clonotype was detected a few times. This sequence joins TRBV4-3 and TRBJ2-2; 7 nucleotides align to TRBD1. V lost 0 bases, J lost 4 bases, and 5 bases stayed unmatched. This CDR3 contains 16 residues. Per the germline V gene, CDR1 is LGHNA and CDR2 is YSLEER. The CDR3 protein is CASSQDPGGATGELFF. The CDR3 DNA is TGCGCCAGCAGCCAAGATCCAGGGGGTGCCACCGGGGAGCTGTTTTTT.

The chain joins TRBV2 to TRBJ2-2; D gene unclear. The germline V and J ends were trimmed by 1 base and 6 bases, with 9 bases remaining between them. CDR3 size: 14 residues. Germline values: CDR1 SNHLY, CDR2 FYNNEI. This CDR3 is CASSEGGMAGELFF. The CDR3 coding sequence is TGTGCCAGCAGTGAAGGGGGAATGGCCGGGGAGCTGTTTTTT.

This clonotype was observed a few times. The rearrangement links TRBV28 to TRBJ2-5, with D perhaps TRBD1 or TRBD2 (5 bases each). Germline V CDR1 and CDR2: MDHEN, SYDVKM. This CDR3 contains 14 residues. V was trimmed by 7 bases and J by 11 bases, leaving 23 bases between them. The CDR3 region is CASKQPGTAGKQYF. CDR3 bases: TGTGCCAGCAAACAACCCGGGACGGCCGGAAAGCAGTACTTC.

This sequence joins TRBV5-6 and TRBJ2-2; D is ambiguous. The germline V and J ends were trimmed by 3 bases and 5 bases, with 17 bases remaining between them. CDR3 length: 16 amino acids. Germline values: CDR1 SGHDT, CDR2 YYEEEE. DNA for the CDR3: TGTGCCAGCAGCTCGACCAACTCTCTTTGGACCGGGGAGCTGTTTTTT. It specifies CASSSTNSLWTGELFF.

Here the CDR3 reads CASTFGGGVYEQYF. As DNA, the CDR3 is TGTGCCAGCACCTTCGGTGGCGGCGTCTACGAGCAGTACTTC. This chain connects TRBV6-1 to TRBJ2-7; D ambiguous. CDR3 length: 14 residues. Germline V gives CDR1 MNHNS, CDR2 SASEGT. Between the trimmed V and J ends, which lost 7 bases and 3 bases, there was a span of 16 bases.

This chain joins TRBV24-1 and TRBJ1-1, with D possibly matching TRBD1 (5 bases). Looked up from germline, CDR1 is KGHDR and CDR2 is SFDVKD. V was shortened by 6 bases and J by 1 base, with 11 bases between the two germline ends. CDR3 length: 14 amino acids. The CDR3 DNA reads as TGTGCCACCAGTCAGGGTGTTCGGAACACTGAAGCTTTCTTT. Translated: CATSQGVRNTEAFF.

V and J are TRBV28 and TRBJ2-1, with D uncertain. The germline V gene has CDR1 MDHEN and CDR2 SYDVKM. This CDR3 comprises 15 residues. V lost 5 bases and J 3 bases, leaving 14 bases between the germline ends. CDR3 in DNA: TGTGCCAGCAGTCCGCACGGACGGCGCTACAATGAGCAGTTCTTC. Translation gives CASSPHGRRYNEQFF.

This chain uses TRBV25-1 with TRBJ1-4, with D unresolved. This CDR3 spans 16 amino acids. Per germline, CDR1 MGHDK and CDR2 SYGVNS. V was pared by 4 bases and J by 8 bases, with 20 bases between. The CDR3 sequence: CASSVNSGGGKEKLFF. The CDR3 nucleotides are TGTGCCAGCAGTGTGAATTCGGGCGGTGGTAAGGAAAAACTGTTTTTT. The complete variable domain, with remaining parts taken from reference TRBV25-1 and TRBJ1-4, reads EADIYQTPRYLVIGTGKKITLECSQTMGHDKMYWYQQDPGMELHLIHYSYGVNSTEKGDLSSESTVSRIRTEHFPLTLESARPSHTSQYLCASSVNSGGGKEKLFFGSGTQLSVL.

The rearrangement joins TRBV10-3 to TRBJ2-7; 8 bases line up with TRBD1. The V gene's germline CDR1 is ENHRY and CDR2 SYGVKD. This CDR3 has 14 amino acids. V dropped 10 bases and J dropped 10; count of bases not matched to a gene: 18. The CDR3 nucleotides read TGTGCCAGCACTGGGGCAGGGGGCTTTGAGGCCCAGTACTTC. Translated, it gives CASTGAGGFEAQYF.